One sample yielded the 20 T cell receptor beta chains listed below, sequenced in a study of blood T cells in healthy people across ages. A second 7 to 11 cycle PCR used barcoded and J-beta primers. A single record per CDR3 protein comes from TCRdb applying MiXCR to the 5' RACE reads. In the table there are 600,000 or so distinct CDR3 sequences, around 48% of which are singletons. Sequencing was carried out using blood. The receptors shown here come from a man aged 80 or over in good health.

The chain combines TRBV9 with TRBJ2-1; tentative D call: TRBD1 (6 bases). Germline values: CDR1 SGDLS, CDR2 YYNGEE. V was pared by 3 bases and J by 6 bases, with 13 bases between. The CDR3 consists of 14 residues. CDR3 in amino acids: CASSAPVGGNEQFF. CDR3 coding DNA: TGTGCCAGCAGCGCCCCAGTAGGGGGCAATGAGCAGTTCTTC. The full variable domain, completed using reference TRBV9 and TRBJ2-1, is DSGVTQTPKHLITATGQRVTLRCSPRSGDLSVYWYQQSLDQGLQFLIQYYNGEERAKGNILERFSAQQFPDLHSELNLSSLELGDSALYFCASSAPVGGNEQFFGPGTRLTVL.

This clonotype was picked up a small number of times. The chain joins TRBV28 to TRBJ2-1; D may be TRBD2 (5 bases). V gave up 2 bases and J gave up 1 base, with 15 bases separating them. The CDR3 has 17 residues. Germline V gene lookup returns CDR1 MDHEN and CDR2 SYDVKM. CDR3 protein: CASSLVVNSGSYNEQFF. As DNA, the CDR3 is TGTGCCAGCAGTTTAGTAGTAAATTCGGGATCCTACAATGAGCAGTTCTTC.

This chain joins TRBV29-1 and TRBJ2-3; no clear D gene. The CDR3 runs to 10 residues. CDR1 and CDR2 from the germline V gene are SQVTM and ANQGSEA. The V end lost 3 bases, the J end lost 5 bases, and 3 bases lay between the germline ends. The DNA of the CDR3 is TGCAGCGTTGAGGAAGATACGCAGTATTTT. As protein: CSVEEDTQYF.

There are a few counts of this clonotype. J is TRBJ2-7 and V is TRBV3-1; D uncertain. This CDR3 is built from 16 residues. Germline values: CDR1 LGHDT, CDR2 YNNKEL (reference sequence). The V gene lost 1 base and the J gene lost 2 bases, with 15 bases spanning the gap. CDR3 sequence: CASSQGYGGGAYEQYF. CDR3 coding DNA: TGTGCCAGCAGCCAAGGATACGGTGGTGGGGCCTACGAGCAGTACTTC.

The chain links TRBV7-9 to TRBJ2-1, with D hard to call. V gave up 5 bases and J gave up 7 bases, with 21 bases separating them. The CDR3 is 16 amino acids. Germline loops: CDR1 SEHNR, CDR2 FQNEAQ (reference sequence). CDR3: CASSPSRRGRRNEQFF. DNA for the CDR3: TGTGCCAGCAGCCCCTCCCGTCGCGGCAGGCGTAATGAGCAGTTCTTC.

The chain is built from TRBV3-1 and TRBJ2-1, with 10 bases fitting TRBD2. The CDR3 contains 16 residues. V shed 5 bases, J shed 5 bases, and the junction held 9 bases outside the gene matches. CDR1 LGHDT and CDR2 YNNKEL come from the germline V gene (reference sequence). In DNA form, the CDR3 reads TGTGCCAGCAGCACGCTAGCGGGAGTGGGAAACAATGAGCAGTTCTTC. This encodes CASSTLAGVGNNEQFF.

The chain joins TRBV4-1 to TRBJ1-2; 7 bases are a match to TRBD1. The CDR3 contains 17 residues. The J segment lost 8 bases and the V segment lost 0 bases, leaving 15 bases of the junction unmatched. Per germline, CDR1 MGHRA and CDR2 YSYEKL. CDR3 loop: CASSQEASGGAQRGYTF. The CDR3 DNA sequence: TGCGCCAGCAGCCAAGAGGCATCAGGGGGTGCCCAAAGAGGCTACACCTTC.

The chain is built from TRBV19 and TRBJ2-1, with D unclear. Germline V CDR1 and CDR2: LNHDA, SQIVND (reference sequence). This CDR3 contains 13 residues. V lost 3 bases, J lost 6 bases, and 9 bases lay in between. The CDR3, as DNA: TGTGCCAGTAGTATCGGGCAGTTCAATGAGCAGTTCTTC. Amino acid sequence: CASSIGQFNEQFF.

This clonotype was counted at least ten times. This chain uses TRBV6-5 with TRBJ2-7; a possible D gene is TRBD1 (5 bases). V lost 5 bases and J 0 bases, leaving 14 bases between the germline ends. This CDR3 has 15 residues. CDR1 and CDR2 from the germline V gene are MNHEY and SVGAGI. The CDR3 bases are TGTGCCAGCAGTGCCGACAGAACCTACTCCTACGAGCAGTACTTC. This encodes CASSADRTYSYEQYF.

The V call is TRBV5-6, the J call TRBJ1-5; 7 positions match TRBD1. The CDR3 contains 13 residues. V lost 4 bases to trimming and J lost 12 bases; unmatched junction nucleotides: 10. Germline V CDR1 and CDR2: SGHDT, YYEEEE. CDR3 sequence reads: CASSRFRTGDQHF. The CDR3 DNA follows: TGTGCCAGCAGCAGATTCCGGACAGGAGACCAGCATTTT.

The rearrangement links TRBV3-1 to TRBJ2-1, with TRBD1 matching over 7 bases. The CDR3 spans 11 residues. Germline-derived CDR1 and CDR2 are LGHDT and YNNKEL (reference sequence). Losses at the gene ends were 8 bases for V and 8 bases for J; bases not matched to a gene: 3. In nucleotides, the CDR3 is TGTGCCAGCGGAAGGGGGCATGAGCAGTTCTTC. Amino acid sequence: CASGRGHEQFF.

V usage is TRBV7-3 and J usage is TRBJ2-1; 8 bases are a match to TRBD1. CDR3 length: 14 amino acids. V was clipped by 2 bases and J by 7 bases; unmatched bases: 4. Germline V lookup: CDR1 SGHTA, CDR2 FQGTGA. The CDR3 sequence: CASSLQGASNEQFF. CDR3 in DNA: TGTGCCAGCAGCTTACAGGGGGCGAGTAATGAGCAGTTCTTC.

The chain employs TRBV7-3 and TRBJ2-1; TRBD1 matches 9 bases. CDR1 SGHTA and CDR2 FQGTGA come from the germline V gene. CDR3 size: 13 residues. V lost 0 bases to trimming and J lost 14 bases; unmatched junction nucleotides: 5. CDR3 residues: CASSLTGTGREFF. CDR3 coding DNA: TGTGCCAGCAGCTTAACGGGGACAGGGAGGGAGTTCTTC.

As DNA, the CDR3 is TGTGCCAGCAGCTTAAGATCGTTGACTTATGAGCAGTTCTTC. It encodes CASSLRSLTYEQFF. J is TRBJ2-1 and V is TRBV7-6; unclear D gene. This CDR3 has 14 residues. Trimming removed 2 bases at V and 8 bases at J, with 13 bases between. Germline-derived CDR1 and CDR2 are SGHVS and FNYEAQ.

This clonotype was seen once. V is TRBV28 and J is TRBJ2-7, with D tentatively TRBD1 (5 bases). The CDR3 is made up of 13 amino acids. Trimming removed 5 bases at V and 6 bases at J, with 14 bases between. The germline gives CDR1 MDHEN, CDR2 SYDVKM. The CDR3 sequence is CASSVQGPREQYF. Written as DNA, the CDR3 is TGTGCCAGCAGTGTCCAGGGTCCGCGCGAGCAGTACTTC.

The genes are TRBV12-3 or TRBV12-4 and TRBJ1-3, with 9 bases fitting TRBD1. Losses at the gene ends were 7 bases for V and 4 bases for J; bases not matched to a gene: 5. The CDR3 has 14 amino acids. In DNA, the CDR3 is TGTGCCAGCACCTTTGGACAGGGGGGAAACACCATATATTTT. This translates into CASTFGQGGNTIYF.

The chain recombines TRBV2 with TRBJ1-2, with 8 bases lining up with TRBD1. V shed 5 bases, J shed 2 bases, and the junction held 4 bases outside the gene matches. The CDR3 loop spans 14 amino acids. Germline lookup yields CDR1 SNHLY and CDR2 FYNNEI. The CDR3: CASSYGTGNYGYTF. The CDR3 coding sequence is TGTGCCAGCAGTTACGGGACAGGAAACTATGGCTACACCTTC.

CDR3 loop: CAAEGQSNEQFF. Here the CDR3 DNA reads TGTGCCGCAGAGGGACAGAGCAATGAGCAGTTCTTC. The rearrangement joins TRBV10-3 to TRBJ2-1; 7 bases line up with TRBD1. The CDR3 consists of 12 residues. V shed 11 bases and J 6 bases; nucleotides not matched to a gene: 7. Germline V gives CDR1 ENHRY, CDR2 SYGVKD.

For this clonotype: A junction end diverges from the germline sequence, so it may reflect a read error. The V and J genes are TRBV20-1 and TRBJ1-5; D may be TRBD1 (6 bases). The CDR3 length is 18 residues. The germline gives CDR1 DFQATT, CDR2 SNEGSKA (reference sequence). The CDR3 nucleotides are TGCAGTGCCAGGTCGGGGGCCGGGAGGGCTTCGAGCAATCGGCCCCAGCATTTT. It is translated as CSARSGAGRASSNRPQHF.

J is TRBJ2-3 and V is TRBV28; 9 bases align to TRBD2. V shed 7 bases and J 1 base; nucleotides not matched to a gene: 9. Looked up from germline, CDR1 is MDHEN and CDR2 is SYDVKM. CDR3 length equals 16 residues. The CDR3 nucleotides read TGTGCCAGCACCTCCAGCGGCGGGGGGGGCACAGATACGCAGTATTTT. Encoded protein: CASTSSGGGGTDTQYF. Full variable domain (remainder filled in from reference TRBV28 and TRBJ2-3): DVKVTQSSRYLVKRTGEKVFLECVQDMDHENMFWYRQDPGLGLRLIYFSYDVKMKEKGDIPEGYSVSREKKERFSLILESASTNQTSMYLCASTSSGGGGTDTQYFGPGTRLTVL.